This entry lists 30 T cell receptor beta chains sequenced from one sample in a study of blood T cell repertoires in COVID-19 (dated by TCRdb to 2019 to 2021). The method behind the library was the immunoSEQ multiplex PCR assay. TCRdb limited this immuneACCESS table to in-frame rearrangements with V and J called. A share of clones is missing; checked studies link under half to unresolved V genes, and the rest is unexplained. The sample includes 130,000 or so clones, with roughly nine tenths observed a single time. Around 30% of the sample is in the top ten clones. The material sequenced was peripheral blood. These receptors were collected from a man in his 70s with active or convalescent COVID-19.

The V call is TRBV10-3, the J call TRBJ1-2; no definite D call. V was cut by 3 bases and J by 8 bases, with 10 bases left in between. Germline loops: CDR1 ENHRY, CDR2 SYGVKD. The CDR3 length is 12 residues. Written as DNA, the CDR3 is TGTGCCATCAGTGACGTCGAAAGCGGCTACACCTTC. Encoded protein: CAISDVESGYTF.

The V call is TRBV28, the J call TRBJ1-1, with D perhaps TRBD1 (5 bases). Trimming pared 6 bases from V and 4 bases from J, leaving 12 bases between. CDR3 length equals 13 residues. From germline, CDR1 is MDHEN and CDR2 SYDVKM. Written as DNA, the CDR3 is TGTGCCAGCAGATCCGGCGGGGCCACTGAAGCTTTCTTT. It yields the protein CASRSGGATEAFF. The whole variable domain, remainder taken from reference TRBV28 and TRBJ1-1, is DVKVTQSSRYLVKRTGEKVFLECVQDMDHENMFWYRQDPGLGLRLIYFSYDVKMKEKGDIPEGYSVSREKKERFSLILESASTNQTSMYLCASRSGGATEAFFGQGTRLTVV.

This rearrangement joins TRBV20-1 to TRBJ1-2; D may be TRBD1 (6 bases). Trimming left V 7 bases short and J 4 bases short, with 10 bases between. This CDR3 contains 11 residues. Germline V lookup: CDR1 DFQATT, CDR2 SNEGSKA (reference sequence). The CDR3 loop is CSEDSPYGYTF. The CDR3 coding sequence is TGCAGTGAGGACAGTCCCTATGGCTACACCTTC.

This chain uses TRBV27 with TRBJ1-5; no clear D. Deletions cut 3 bases from V and 1 base from J, with 10 bases between. The CDR3 loop spans 15 amino acids. CDR1 MNHEY and CDR2 SMNVEV come from the germline V gene (reference sequence). This chain's CDR3 is CASSFIGLSNQPQHF. The CDR3 nucleotides are TGTGCCAGCAGTTTCATCGGGTTGAGCAATCAGCCCCAGCATTTT.

V gene TRBV21-1 combines with J gene TRBJ1-5; the D call TRBD1 from the table was never checked on the DNA. TRBV21-1 is marked as a pseudogene. The CDR3 is 14 amino acids. The CDR3 DNA sequence: TGTGCCAGCAGCCTCCCCCCCCACAGGTCCCTAATCCATTTT. It codes for CASSLPPHRSLIHF.

This clone was recorded only once. The chain combines TRBV5-1 with TRBJ2-7; 8 nucleotides align to TRBD1. CDR3 length: 14 residues. V was clipped by 0 bases and J by 7 bases; unmatched bases: 6. The germline V gene encodes CDR1 SGHRS and CDR2 YFSETQ. The CDR3 sequence is CASSLGTGTGEQYF. CDR3 nucleotide sequence: TGCGCCAGCAGCTTGGGGACAGGGACGGGGGAGCAGTACTTC.

This clone has only one observation. Written as DNA, the CDR3 is TGTGCCAGCAGCCTCCGGGACAGGGGTCAGCCCCAGCATTTT. Protein: CASSLRDRGQPQHF. The rearrangement links TRBV7-2 to TRBJ1-5, with 10 nucleotides matching TRBD1. The CDR3 has 14 residues. The V and J ends lost 5 bases and 6 bases, in that order; junction bases with no gene match: 4. Germline V gives CDR1 SGHTA, CDR2 FQGNSA.

V gene TRBV28 combines with J gene TRBJ2-6; 8 bases match TRBD1. The length of the CDR3 is 16 residues. Trimming took 8 bases from V and 3 from J; bases not matched to a gene: 9. Germline V gene lookup returns CDR1 MDHEN and CDR2 SYDVKM. The DNA for the CDR3 is TGTGCCAGCGCCATATCAGGGGGCGGTGGGGCCAACGTCCTGACTTTC. Residues: CASAISGGGGANVLTF.

The V gene is TRBV15, the J gene TRBJ1-1; 12 nucleotides line up with TRBD1. This CDR3 region has 18 residues. Trimming removed 2 bases from V and 4 bases from J; junction bases left unmatched: 11. Germline V gene sequence: CDR1 LNHNV, CDR2 YYDKDF (reference sequence). In nucleotides, the CDR3 is TGTGCCACCAGCAGAAAGGGGACAGGGGGCTCCCTGAGCACTGAAGCTTTCTTT. Amino acid sequence: CATSRKGTGGSLSTEAFF.

This chain uses TRBV25-1 with TRBJ1-1, with a possible D match to TRBD1 (6 bases). Looked up from germline, CDR1 is MGHDK and CDR2 is SYGVNS. The CDR3 is 11 residues long. Trimming took 6 bases from V and 4 from J, leaving 6 bases between them. The CDR3 DNA reads as TGTGCCAGCAGAGGGGGCACTGAAGCTTTCTTT. As protein: CASRGGTEAFF.

The CDR3 DNA sequence: TGTGCCAGCAGTCCAAGGGCTAGCGGGAGTAAGTCCTACAATGAGCAGTTCTTC. Amino acid sequence: CASSPRASGSKSYNEQFF. The rearrangement links TRBV6-6 to TRBJ2-1; 10 positions agree with TRBD2. V shed 5 bases and J 1 base; nucleotides not matched to a gene: 11. Germline CDR1 reads MNHNY; CDR2 reads SVGAGI (reference sequence). The CDR3 loop spans 18 amino acids.

The chain recombines TRBV7-8 with TRBJ2-2; perhaps TRBD1 as D (5 bases). V lost 5 bases to trimming and J lost 1 base, with 17 bases between them. Germline CDR1 and CDR2: SGHVS and FQNEAQ. The CDR3 covers 17 residues. This CDR3 is CASSVRARQGNTGELFF. CDR3 nucleotides: TGTGCCAGCAGCGTAAGAGCTAGGCAGGGGAACACCGGGGAGCTGTTTTTT. Full variable domain (rest looked up from reference TRBV7-8 and TRBJ2-2): GAGVSQSPRYKVAKRGQDVALRCDPISGHVSLFWYQQALGQGPEFLTYFQNEAQLDKSGLPSDRFFAERPEGSVSTLKIQRTQQEDSAVYLCASSVRARQGNTGELFFGEGSRLTVL.

This chain uses TRBV2 with TRBJ2-1, with 12 bases aligning to TRBD2. The CDR3 covers 19 residues. CDR1 and CDR2 (germline): SNHLY, FYNNEI. Trimming removed 6 bases from V and 0 bases from J; junction bases left unmatched: 12. CDR3 nucleotide sequence: TGTGCCAGCAGCCGGACTAGCGGGGATTCACTAAGCTCCTACAATGAGCAGTTCTTC. Protein product: CASSRTSGDSLSSYNEQFF.

The CDR3, as DNA: TGTGCCTGGACCTCCCTCCAGGGACTAGCGGGATCTCGAAACACCGGGGAGCTGTTTTTT. Its protein product is CAWTSLQGLAGSRNTGELFF. The V and J genes are TRBV30 and TRBJ2-2; 13 bases map to TRBD2. Germline V gives CDR1 GTSNPN, CDR2 SVGIG (reference sequence). CDR3 length: 20 residues. V was pared by 4 bases and J by 2 bases, with 16 bases of the junction left unmatched.

There are a few counts of this clone. V gene TRBV2 combines with J gene TRBJ1-2; weak D call: TRBD1 (5 bases). Trimming took 3 bases from V and 1 from J, leaving 9 bases between them. The V gene's germline CDR1 is SNHLY and CDR2 FYNNEI. This CDR3 is built from 14 residues. The CDR3 sequence: CASSETEYNYGYTF. CDR3 DNA sequence: TGTGCCAGCAGTGAGACAGAATATAACTATGGCTACACCTTC. Looking up the rest from reference TRBV2 and TRBJ1-2 gives the full variable domain: EPEVTQTPSHQVTQMGQEVILRCVPISNHLYFYWYRQILGQKVEFLVSFYNNEISEKSEIFDDQFSVERPDGSNFTLKIRSTKLEDSAMYFCASSETEYNYGYTFGSGTRLTVV.

Worth noting for this clone: A junction boundary mismatches the germline segment, possibly from a read error. The J gene is TRBJ1-5, the V gene TRBV6-5; TRBD1 matches at 7 bases. From germline, CDR1 is MNHEY and CDR2 SVGAGI. The CDR3 loop spans 14 amino acids. The CDR3 nucleotides are TGTGCCAGCAGTGACTCACAGGGGTTGGGGCCCCAGCATTTT. It specifies CASSDSQGLGPQHF.

This clone showed up just once. The genes are TRBV29-1 and TRBJ2-3, with TRBD2 matching over 9 bases. Germline CDR1 and CDR2: SQVTM and ANQGSEA. V lost 6 bases and J lost 5; bases outside the gene matches: 9. The length of the CDR3 is 14 residues. CDR3 sequence reads: CSVGGLANGDTQYF. The DNA of the CDR3 is TGCAGCGTAGGGGGACTAGCAAACGGAGATACGCAGTATTTT.

This chain links TRBV7-2 with TRBJ2-2; 13 bases agree with TRBD2. The J segment lost 0 bases and the V segment lost 6 bases, leaving 4 bases of the junction unmatched. Germline loops: CDR1 SGHTA, CDR2 FQGNSA. The CDR3 sequence is 17 residues long. DNA for the CDR3: TGTGCCAGCAGATCCGGGACTAGCGGGACGAACACCGGGGAGCTGTTTTTT. Translating it yields CASRSGTSGTNTGELFF.

This clone was seen a few times. The genes are TRBV4-1 and TRBJ1-1; 7 positions agree with TRBD1. CDR3 length: 15 amino acids. The germline gives CDR1 MGHRA, CDR2 YSYEKL. The V gene end was trimmed by 7 bases and the J gene end by 2 bases; junction bases not matched to a gene: 10. The CDR3 loop reads CASTEGGTDNTEAFF. For the CDR3, the DNA is TGCGCCAGCACCGAAGGAGGGACAGACAACACTGAAGCTTTCTTT.

The rearrangement links TRBV27 to TRBJ2-1; TRBD2 aligns across 7 bases. The junction had 23 bases not matched to a gene; V was cut back by 6 bases and J by 0 bases. Germline V gene sequence: CDR1 MNHEY, CDR2 SMNVEV (reference sequence). The CDR3 contains 21 residues. CDR3 in amino acids: CASSPGGYTEGLGSSYNEQFF. The CDR3 nucleotides read TGTGCCAGCAGCCCTGGAGGGTACACTGAAGGACTAGGTAGCTCCTACAATGAGCAGTTCTTC.

The V and J genes are TRBV28 and TRBJ2-7, with TRBD1 identical over 9 bases. Trimming removed 9 bases from V and 2 bases from J; junction bases left unmatched: 8. The CDR3 has 14 amino acids. CDR1 is MDHEN and CDR2 is SYDVKM in the germline V gene. The CDR3 DNA reads TGTGCCAGTCTCGGGACAGGGAATGCCTACGAGCAGTACTTC. As protein: CASLGTGNAYEQYF.

The chain is built from TRBV7-3 and TRBJ2-5; D not certain. V was pared by 1 base and J by 5 bases, with 8 bases between. The CDR3 sequence is 13 residues long. CDR1 is SGHTA, CDR2 FQGTGA, per germline. DNA for the CDR3: TGTGCCAGCAGCTTAAATAGTGCGGAGACCCAGTACTTC. Translation gives CASSLNSAETQYF.

This chain links TRBV4-1 with TRBJ2-1; no clear D gene. This CDR3 is 15 amino acids long. V was shortened by 2 bases and J by 1 base, with 9 bases between the two germline ends. Looked up from germline, CDR1 is MGHRA and CDR2 is YSYEKL. CDR3 DNA sequence: TGCGCCAGCAGCCAACAGAGCGTATCCTACAATGAGCAGTTCTTC. This encodes CASSQQSVSYNEQFF.

The V gene is TRBV5-4, the J gene TRBJ2-5; maybe TRBD2 (5 bases). Trimming removed 0 bases at V and 3 bases at J, with 18 bases between. Germline loops: CDR1 SGHNT, CDR2 YYREEE (reference sequence). The CDR3 covers 17 residues. The CDR3 region is CASSLGQIRAGEETQYF. DNA for the CDR3: TGTGCCAGCAGCTTGGGGCAAATAAGGGCCGGGGAAGAGACCCAGTACTTC.

The chain has TRBV5-1 and TRBJ2-7; TRBD1 agrees at 9 bases. The CDR3 extends over 14 amino acids. CDR1 and CDR2 from the germline V gene are SGHRS and YFSETQ. J lost 3 bases, V lost 4 bases, and 5 bases had no gene match. The CDR3 loop reads CASSPGQGNYEQYF. CDR3 in DNA: TGCGCCAGCAGCCCGGGACAGGGAAACTACGAGCAGTACTTC.

V is TRBV28 and J is TRBJ1-1; 8 positions agree with TRBD1. Trimming removed 7 bases from V and 3 bases from J; junction bases left unmatched: 10. Germline-derived CDR1 and CDR2 are MDHEN and SYDVKM. CDR3 length equals 15 residues. DNA of the CDR3: TGTGCCAGCACCACCCAGGGGGCTGAGGACACTGAAGCTTTCTTT. Residues: CASTTQGAEDTEAFF.

This chain uses TRBV3-1 (or the pseudogene TRBV3-2) with TRBJ2-2; D is ambiguous. Trimming removed 3 bases from V and 8 bases from J, with 4 bases in between. CDR3 length: 11 amino acids. From germline, CDR1 is LGHDT and CDR2 YNNKEL (reference sequence). The CDR3 spells CASSQRGELFF. The CDR3 DNA sequence: TGTGCCAGCAGCCAGAGAGGGGAGCTGTTTTTT.

The genes are TRBV11-3 and TRBJ2-1; maybe TRBD1 (8 bases). CDR1 is SGHNT and CDR2 is YENEEA in the germline V gene. Trimming took 5 bases from V and 7 from J, leaving 15 bases between them. The CDR3 runs to 14 residues. The CDR3, as DNA: TGTGCCAGCAGCCAAAAACAGGGGGGGAATGAGCAGTTCTTC. This encodes CASSQKQGGNEQFF.

The rearrangement joins TRBV18 to TRBJ2-5; TRBD2 is a possible D gene (5 bases). The CDR3 has 15 residues. Germline assignment: CDR1 KGHSH and CDR2 LQKENI. The V end lost 3 bases, the J end lost 4 bases, and 15 bases lay between the germline ends. CDR3 DNA sequence: TGTGCCAGCTCACCTAGCGTTAGGCCGGTAGAGACCCAGTACTTC. Amino acid sequence: CASSPSVRPVETQYF.

CDR3 residues: CAWSRDRDGEKLFF. The DNA for the CDR3 is TGTGCCTGGAGTCGGGACAGGGACGGTGAAAAACTGTTTTTT. The rearrangement links TRBV30 to TRBJ1-4; TRBD1 agrees at 9 bases. With 2 bases clipped from V and 7 bases from J, the junction kept 5 bases outside the gene matches. Germline V gene data show CDR1 as GTSNPN and CDR2 as SVGIG (reference sequence). This CDR3 has 14 residues.